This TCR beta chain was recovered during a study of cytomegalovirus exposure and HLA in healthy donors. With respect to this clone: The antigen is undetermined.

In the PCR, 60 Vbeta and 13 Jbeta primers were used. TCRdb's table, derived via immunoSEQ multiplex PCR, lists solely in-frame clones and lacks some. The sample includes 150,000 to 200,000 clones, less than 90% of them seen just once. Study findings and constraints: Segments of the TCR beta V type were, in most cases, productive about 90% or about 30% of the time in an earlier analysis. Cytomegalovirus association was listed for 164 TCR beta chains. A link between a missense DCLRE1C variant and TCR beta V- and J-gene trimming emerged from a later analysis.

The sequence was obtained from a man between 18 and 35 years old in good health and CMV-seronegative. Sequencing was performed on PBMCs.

The CDR3 region is CASSGGGDRNSGNTIYF. Here the CDR3 DNA reads TGTGCCAGCAGCGGGGGAGGCGACAGAAACTCTGGAAACACCATATATTTT. V usage is TRBV9 and J usage is TRBJ1-3; D perhaps matches TRBD1 (5 bases). Germline V gene data show CDR1 as SGDLS and CDR2 as YYNGEE. Trimming left V 3 bases short and J 0 bases short, with 16 bases between. The CDR3 loop spans 17 amino acids.